This T cell receptor (beta chain) was sequenced for a study of regulatory T cells in long-lasting Graves disease. Stated time point: persistent/refractory GD, antithyroid drugs over 5 years with positive TRAb. TCR sequences were obtained from RNA taken from PBMCs. The authors built TCR beta libraries using iRepertoire HTBI primers and Arm-PCR of CDR3 regions. In TCRdb, the multiplex PCR reads were re-called with MiXCR into one record per CDR3 protein. Of about 430,000 distinct CDR3 sequences listed, roughly a fifth are singletons. Here the sequenced sample was peripheral blood mononuclear cells (PBMCs), taken when the disease was refractory, from a patient treated with antithyroid drugs. This clonotype was sampled from a female donor with Graves disease.

CDR3 loop: CASSNQGDSYNEQFF. Here the CDR3 DNA reads TGTGCCAGCAGTAACCAGGGGGACTCCTACAATGAGCAGTTCTTC. The chain employs TRBV2 and TRBJ2-1, with 7 bases aligning to TRBD1. The V segment lost 5 bases and the J segment 0 bases; nucleotides outside the gene matches: 4. Germline-derived CDR1 and CDR2 are SNHLY and FYNNEI. The CDR3 is 15 amino acids.